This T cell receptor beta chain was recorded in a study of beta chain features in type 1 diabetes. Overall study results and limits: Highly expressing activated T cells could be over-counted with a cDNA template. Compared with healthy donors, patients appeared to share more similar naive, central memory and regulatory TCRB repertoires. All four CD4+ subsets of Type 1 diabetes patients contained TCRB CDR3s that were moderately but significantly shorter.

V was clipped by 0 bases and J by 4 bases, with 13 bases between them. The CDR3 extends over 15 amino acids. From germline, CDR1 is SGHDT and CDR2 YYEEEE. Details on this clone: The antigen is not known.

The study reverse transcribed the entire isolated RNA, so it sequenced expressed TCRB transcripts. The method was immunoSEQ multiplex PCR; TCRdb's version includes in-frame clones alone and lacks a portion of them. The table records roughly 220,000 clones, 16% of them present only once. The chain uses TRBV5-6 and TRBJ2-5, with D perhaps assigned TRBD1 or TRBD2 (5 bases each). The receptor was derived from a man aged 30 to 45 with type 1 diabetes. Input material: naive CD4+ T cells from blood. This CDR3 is CASSLATGATETQYF. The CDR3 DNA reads TGTGCCAGCAGCTTGGCGACCGGGGCGACAGAGACCCAGTACTTC. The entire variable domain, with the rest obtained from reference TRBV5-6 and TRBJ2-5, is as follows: DAGVTQSPTHLIKTRGQQVTLRCSPKSGHDTVSWYQQALGQGPQFIFQYYEEEERQRGNFPDRFSGHQFPNYSSELNVNALLLGDSALYLCASSLATGATETQYFGPGTRLLVL.